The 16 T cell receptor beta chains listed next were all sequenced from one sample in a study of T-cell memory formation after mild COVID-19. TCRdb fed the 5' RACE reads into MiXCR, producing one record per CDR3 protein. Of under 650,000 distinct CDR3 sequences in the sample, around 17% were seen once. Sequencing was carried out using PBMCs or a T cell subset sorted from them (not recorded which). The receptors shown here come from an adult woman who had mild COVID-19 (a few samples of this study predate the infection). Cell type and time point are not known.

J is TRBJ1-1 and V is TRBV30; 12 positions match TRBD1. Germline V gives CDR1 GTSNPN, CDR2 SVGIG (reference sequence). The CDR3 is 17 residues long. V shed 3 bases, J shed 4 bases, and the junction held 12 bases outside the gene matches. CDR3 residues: CAWRPGTGGLKSTEAFF. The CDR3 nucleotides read TGTGCCTGGAGGCCCGGGACAGGGGGCTTGAAGAGCACTGAAGCTTTCTTT.

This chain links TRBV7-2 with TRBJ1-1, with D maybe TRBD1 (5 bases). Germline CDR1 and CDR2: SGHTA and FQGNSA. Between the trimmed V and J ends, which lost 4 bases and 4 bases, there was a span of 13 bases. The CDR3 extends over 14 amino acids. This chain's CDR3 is CASSSPERGTEAFF. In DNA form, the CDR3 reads TGTGCCAGCAGCTCTCCCGAGAGGGGCACTGAAGCTTTCTTT.

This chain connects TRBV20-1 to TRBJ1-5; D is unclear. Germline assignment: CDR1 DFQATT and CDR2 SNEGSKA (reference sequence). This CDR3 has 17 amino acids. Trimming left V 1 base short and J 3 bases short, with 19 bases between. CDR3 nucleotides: TGCAGTGCTAGAGCCGCCTGGCCGGCTTTTATCAATCAGCCCCAGCATTTT. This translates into CSARAAWPAFINQPQHF.

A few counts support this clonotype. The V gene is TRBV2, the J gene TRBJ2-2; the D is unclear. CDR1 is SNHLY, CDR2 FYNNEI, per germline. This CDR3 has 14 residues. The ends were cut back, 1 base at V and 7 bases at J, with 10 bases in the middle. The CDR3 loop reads CASSEVTFLGELFF. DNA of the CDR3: TGTGCCAGCAGTGAAGTCACGTTTCTCGGGGAGCTGTTTTTT.

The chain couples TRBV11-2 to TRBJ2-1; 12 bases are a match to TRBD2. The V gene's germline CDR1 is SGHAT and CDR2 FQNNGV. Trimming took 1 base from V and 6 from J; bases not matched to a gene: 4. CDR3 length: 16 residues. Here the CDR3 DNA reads TGTGCCAGCAGCTTAGTTCAGGGACTAGCGGGCAATGAGCAGTTCTTC. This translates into CASSLVQGLAGNEQFF.

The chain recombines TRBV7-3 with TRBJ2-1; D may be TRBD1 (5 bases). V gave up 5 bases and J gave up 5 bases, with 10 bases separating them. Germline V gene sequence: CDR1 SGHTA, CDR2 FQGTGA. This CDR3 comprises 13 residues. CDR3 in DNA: TGTGCCAGCAGCCTAGACAGCCACAATGAGCAGTTCTTC. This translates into CASSLDSHNEQFF.

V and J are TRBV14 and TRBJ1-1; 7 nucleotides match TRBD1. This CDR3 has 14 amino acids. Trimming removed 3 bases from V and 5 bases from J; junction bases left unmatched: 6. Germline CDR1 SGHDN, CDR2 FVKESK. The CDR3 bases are TGTGCCAGCAGCCAGACCACAGGGGTGACTGAAGCTTTCTTT. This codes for CASSQTTGVTEAFF.

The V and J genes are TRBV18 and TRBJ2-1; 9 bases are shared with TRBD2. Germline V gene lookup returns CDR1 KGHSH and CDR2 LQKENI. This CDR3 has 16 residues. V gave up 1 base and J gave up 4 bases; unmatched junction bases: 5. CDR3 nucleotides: TGTGCCAGCTCACCACAGGCGGGAGGGGCTTACAATGAGCAGTTCTTC. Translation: CASSPQAGGAYNEQFF.

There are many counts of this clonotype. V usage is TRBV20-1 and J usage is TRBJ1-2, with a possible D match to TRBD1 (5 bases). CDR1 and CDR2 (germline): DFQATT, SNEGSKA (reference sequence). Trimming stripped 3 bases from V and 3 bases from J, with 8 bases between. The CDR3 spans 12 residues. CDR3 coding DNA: TGCAGTGCTAGTGGGACCGACTATGGCTACACCTTC. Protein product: CSASGTDYGYTF.

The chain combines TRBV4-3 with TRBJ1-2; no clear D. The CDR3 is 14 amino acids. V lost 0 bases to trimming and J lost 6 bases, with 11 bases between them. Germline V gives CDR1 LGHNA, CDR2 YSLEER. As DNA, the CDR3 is TGCGCCAGCAGCCAAGATCGTATGAGGGATGGCTACACCTTC. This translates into CASSQDRMRDGYTF.

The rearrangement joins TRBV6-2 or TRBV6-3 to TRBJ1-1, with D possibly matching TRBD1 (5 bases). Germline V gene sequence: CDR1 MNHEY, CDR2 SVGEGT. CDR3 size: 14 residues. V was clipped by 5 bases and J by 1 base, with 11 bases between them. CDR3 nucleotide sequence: TGTGCCAGCAGTCAGATCGGGGCGAACACTGAAGCTTTCTTT. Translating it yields CASSQIGANTEAFF.

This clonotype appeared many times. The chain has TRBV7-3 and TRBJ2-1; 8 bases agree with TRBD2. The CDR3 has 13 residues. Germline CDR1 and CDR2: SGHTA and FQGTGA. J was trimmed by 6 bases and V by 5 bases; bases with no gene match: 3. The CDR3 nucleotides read TGTGCCAGCAGCCCGGGACTAGTCAATGAGCAGTTCTTC. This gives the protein CASSPGLVNEQFF. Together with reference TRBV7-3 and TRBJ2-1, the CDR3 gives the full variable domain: GAGVSQTPSNKVTEKGKYVELRCDPISGHTALYWYRQSLGQGPEFLIYFQGTGAADDSGLPNDRFFAVRPEGSVSTLKIQRTERGDSAVYLCASSPGLVNEQFFGPGTRLTVL.

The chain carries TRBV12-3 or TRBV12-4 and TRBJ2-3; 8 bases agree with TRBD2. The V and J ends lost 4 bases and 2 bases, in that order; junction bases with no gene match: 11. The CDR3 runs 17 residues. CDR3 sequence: CASSSPGVAGFTDTQYF. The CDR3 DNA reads TGTGCCAGCAGTTCCCCGGGTGTAGCGGGATTCACAGATACGCAGTATTTT.

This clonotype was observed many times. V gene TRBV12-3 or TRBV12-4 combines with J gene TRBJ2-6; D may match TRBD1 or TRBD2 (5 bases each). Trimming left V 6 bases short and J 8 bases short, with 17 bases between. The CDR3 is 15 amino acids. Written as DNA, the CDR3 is TGTGCCAGCAGGAGGTCCGGGACGGGAACCAACGTCCTGACTTTC. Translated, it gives CASRRSGTGTNVLTF.

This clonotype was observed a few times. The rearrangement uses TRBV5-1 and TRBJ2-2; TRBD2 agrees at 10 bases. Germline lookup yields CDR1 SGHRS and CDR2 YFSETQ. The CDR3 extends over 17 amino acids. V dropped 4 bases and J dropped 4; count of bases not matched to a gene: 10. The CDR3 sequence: CASSGPGLASGTGELFF. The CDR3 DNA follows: TGCGCCAGCAGCGGACCGGGACTAGCGTCTGGCACCGGGGAGCTGTTTTTT.

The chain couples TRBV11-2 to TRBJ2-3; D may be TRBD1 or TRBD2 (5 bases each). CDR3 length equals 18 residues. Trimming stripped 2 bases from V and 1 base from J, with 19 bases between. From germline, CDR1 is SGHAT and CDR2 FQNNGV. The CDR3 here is CASSLRGETLGGTDTQYF. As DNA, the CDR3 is TGTGCCAGCAGCTTAAGGGGAGAGACTCTCGGGGGCACAGATACGCAGTATTTT.